This TCR beta chain comes out of a study of cytomegalovirus exposure and HLA in healthy donors. Study-level background: Drawn from HLA-typed donors, tens of millions of unique TCRs were held in an early data release.

Study-level points and caveats: Across donors, sequencing depth was assumed by presence/absence analyses to be roughly uniform.

Of note for this clone: The antigen remains undetermined.

CDR1 is SGHRS, CDR2 YFSETQ, per germline. The trim removed 0 bases at V and 8 bases at J, leaving 8 bases unmatched. The CDR3 runs to 16 residues. 13 Jbeta primers and 60 Vbeta primers were used for the PCR. Clones were read by immunoSEQ multiplex PCR, and TCRdb kept only the in-frame ones, dropping some. The sample has just over 60,000 clones, about 89% seen once. The clonotype was recovered from a man younger than 35 in good health and CMV-seronegative. V gene TRBV5-1 combines with J gene TRBJ1-6; 7 bases map to TRBD1. The sample comprised PBMCs. CDR3 residues: CASSLGTGYRDSPLHF. The CDR3 DNA is TGCGCCAGCAGCTTGGGGACAGGCTATCGGGATTCACCCCTCCACTTT.